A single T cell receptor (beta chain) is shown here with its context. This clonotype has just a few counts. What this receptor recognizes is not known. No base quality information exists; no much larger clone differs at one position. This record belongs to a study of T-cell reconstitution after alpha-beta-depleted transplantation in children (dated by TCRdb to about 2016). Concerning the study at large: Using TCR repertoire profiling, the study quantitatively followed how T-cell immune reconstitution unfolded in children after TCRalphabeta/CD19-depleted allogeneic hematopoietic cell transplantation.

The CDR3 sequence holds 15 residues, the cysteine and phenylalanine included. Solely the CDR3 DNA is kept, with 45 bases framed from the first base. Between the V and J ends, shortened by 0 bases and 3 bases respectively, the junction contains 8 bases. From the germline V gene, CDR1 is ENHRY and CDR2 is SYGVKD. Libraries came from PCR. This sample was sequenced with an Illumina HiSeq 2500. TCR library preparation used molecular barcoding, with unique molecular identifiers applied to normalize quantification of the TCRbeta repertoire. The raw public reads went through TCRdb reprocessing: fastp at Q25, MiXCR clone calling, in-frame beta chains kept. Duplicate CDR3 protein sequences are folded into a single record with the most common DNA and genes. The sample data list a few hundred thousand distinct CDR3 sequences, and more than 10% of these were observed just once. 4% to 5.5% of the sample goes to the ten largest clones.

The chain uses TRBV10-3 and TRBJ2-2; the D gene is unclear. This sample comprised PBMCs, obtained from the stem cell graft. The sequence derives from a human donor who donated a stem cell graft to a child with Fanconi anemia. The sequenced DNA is TGTGCCATCAGTGAGTCCGGGTCTCACACCGGGGAGCTGTTTTTT. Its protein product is CAISESGSHTGELFF.